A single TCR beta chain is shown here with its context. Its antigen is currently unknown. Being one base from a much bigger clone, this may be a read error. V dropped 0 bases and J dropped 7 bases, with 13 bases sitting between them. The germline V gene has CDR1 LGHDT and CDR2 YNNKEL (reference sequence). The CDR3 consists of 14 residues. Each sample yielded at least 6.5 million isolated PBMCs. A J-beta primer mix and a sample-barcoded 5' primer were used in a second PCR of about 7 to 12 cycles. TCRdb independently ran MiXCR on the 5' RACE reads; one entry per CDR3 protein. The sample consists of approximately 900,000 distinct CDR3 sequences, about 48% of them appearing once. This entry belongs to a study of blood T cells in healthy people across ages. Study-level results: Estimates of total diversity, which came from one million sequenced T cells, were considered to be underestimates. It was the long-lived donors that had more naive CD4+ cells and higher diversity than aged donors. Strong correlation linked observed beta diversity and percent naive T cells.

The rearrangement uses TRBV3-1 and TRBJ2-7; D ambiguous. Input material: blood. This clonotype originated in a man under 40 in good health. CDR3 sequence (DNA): TGTGCCAGCAGCCAAGACCTCTCCTACAATGAGCAGTACTTC. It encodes CASSQDLSYNEQYF.